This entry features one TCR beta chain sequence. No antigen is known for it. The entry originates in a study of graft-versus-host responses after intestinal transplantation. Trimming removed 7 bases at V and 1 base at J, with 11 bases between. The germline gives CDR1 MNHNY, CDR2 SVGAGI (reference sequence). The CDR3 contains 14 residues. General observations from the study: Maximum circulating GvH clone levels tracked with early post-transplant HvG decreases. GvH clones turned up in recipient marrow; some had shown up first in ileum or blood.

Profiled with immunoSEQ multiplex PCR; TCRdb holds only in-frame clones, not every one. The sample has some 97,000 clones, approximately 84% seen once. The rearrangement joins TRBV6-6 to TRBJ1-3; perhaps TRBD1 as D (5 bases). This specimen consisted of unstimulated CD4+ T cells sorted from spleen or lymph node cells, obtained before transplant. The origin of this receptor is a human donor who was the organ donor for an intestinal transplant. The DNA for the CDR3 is TGTGCCAGCAAACCCAGGGTGTCTGGAAACACCATATATTTT. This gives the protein CASKPRVSGNTIYF.